A single sample is the source of the 28 T cell receptor beta chains below, sequenced in a study of blood T cells in healthy people across ages. The authors ran a second PCR of about 6 to 11 cycles using a sample-barcoded 5' primer and a J-beta primer mix. TCRdb redid the calling of the 5' RACE reads with MiXCR, one entry per CDR3 protein. This table holds around 800,000 distinct CDR3 sequences, 35% to 50% found once. The sequencing input was blood. These receptors all come from a man older than 75 in good health.

The chain uses TRBV28 and TRBJ2-7; 12 nucleotides match TRBD1. The CDR3 runs to 16 residues. The V segment lost 5 bases and the J segment 4 bases; nucleotides outside the gene matches: 9. CDR1 and CDR2 (germline): MDHEN, SYDVKM. The CDR3 sequence is CASSPIGTGGIYEQYF. Written as DNA, the CDR3 is TGTGCCAGCAGTCCAATTGGGACAGGGGGCATTTACGAGCAGTACTTC.

V usage is TRBV27 and J usage is TRBJ2-1; D assignment may be TRBD1 or TRBD2 (5 bases each). CDR1 and CDR2 from the germline V gene are MNHEY and SMNVEV (reference sequence). The V and J ends lost 5 bases and 2 bases respectively, with 16 bases between them. The CDR3 length is 16 residues. The CDR3 is CASSTIGTVTYNEQFF. CDR3 DNA sequence: TGTGCCAGCAGTACCATCGGGACGGTCACCTACAATGAGCAGTTCTTC.

This clonotype has at least ten counts. V usage is TRBV5-1 and J usage is TRBJ2-7, with D unresolved. Germline V gives CDR1 SGHRS, CDR2 YFSETQ. This CDR3 comprises 14 residues. Trimming took off 1 base at V and 5 bases at J, with 13 bases between the two ends. The CDR3 sequence is CASSLYGRWDEQYF. For the CDR3, the DNA is TGCGCCAGCAGCTTGTATGGCAGATGGGACGAGCAGTACTTC.

The V call is TRBV4-1, the J call TRBJ1-1; possibly TRBD1 for D (6 bases). Germline V gene data show CDR1 as MGHRA and CDR2 as YSYEKL. Trimming pared 6 bases from V and 4 bases from J, leaving 15 bases between. This CDR3 comprises 14 residues. The CDR3 protein is CASRHLTGSTEAFF. CDR3 in DNA: TGCGCCAGCAGACACCTGACAGGTTCCACTGAAGCTTTCTTT.

This clonotype has more than one count but fewer than ten. The chain has TRBV27 and TRBJ2-1; D is ambiguous. The V end lost 9 bases, the J end lost 0 bases, and 12 bases lay between the germline ends. This CDR3 has 14 amino acids. Germline CDR1 is MNHEY and CDR2 is SMNVEV (reference sequence). The CDR3 is CARTRGVSYNEQFF. The CDR3 coding sequence is TGTGCCAGAACACGTGGGGTCTCCTACAATGAGCAGTTCTTC.

Regarding this clonotype: Just one base apart from a much larger clone, this may be a read error. V gene TRBV29-1 combines with J gene TRBJ2-1; possible D gene TRBD2, 5 bases. The CDR3 is 13 amino acids. Germline values: CDR1 SQVTM, CDR2 ANQGSEA. CDR3 residues: CSVGASRYKEQFF. CDR3 in DNA: TGCAGCGTTGGGGCTAGCAGATACAAGGAGCAGTTCTTC.

This clonotype occurred a few times. The chain recombines TRBV12-3 or TRBV12-4 with TRBJ1-2; D might be TRBD1 (5 bases). The CDR3 sequence is 15 residues long. Deletions cut 5 bases from V and 2 bases from J, with 15 bases between. Here the CDR3 DNA reads TGTGCCAGCAGTCCTGACAGAACAGCGAACTATGGCTACACCTTC. Protein sequence: CASSPDRTANYGYTF.

Here the CDR3 reads CASRTSGSHEQYF. CDR3 sequence (DNA): TGTGCCAGCAGAACTAGCGGGAGCCACGAGCAGTACTTC. The chain recombines TRBV6-5 with TRBJ2-7, with 11 bases lining up with TRBD2. The V gene's germline CDR1 is MNHEY and CDR2 SVGAGI. Trimming took 6 bases from V and 5 from J; bases not matched to a gene: 3. CDR3 length equals 13 residues.

The genes are TRBV29-1 and TRBJ2-5; 11 nucleotides align to TRBD2. Unmatched junction bases numbered 11, after V lost 7 bases and J lost 4 bases. This CDR3 spans 15 amino acids. Germline CDR1 reads SQVTM; CDR2 reads ANQGSEA. The CDR3 loop is CSALTSGMGRETQYF. The CDR3, as DNA: TGCAGCGCCCTGACTAGCGGGATGGGGCGAGAGACCCAGTACTTC.

This clonotype was seen only a few times. This chain joins TRBV6-1 and TRBJ1-1; 10 bases fit TRBD1. CDR3 length: 16 residues. Germline V gives CDR1 MNHNS, CDR2 SASEGT. V shed 7 bases and J 0 bases; nucleotides not matched to a gene: 8. The CDR3 DNA reads as TGTGCCAGCATCCCCCCGGGACAGGGGTTGAACACTGAAGCTTTCTTT. Translated: CASIPPGQGLNTEAFF.

This chain connects TRBV24-1 to TRBJ2-7; no firm D call. The CDR3 length is 13 residues. V was shortened by 4 bases and J by 4 bases, with 10 bases between the two germline ends. CDR1 and CDR2 from the germline V gene are KGHDR and SFDVKD. The CDR3 here is CATSDTTNYEQYF. CDR3 coding DNA: TGTGCCACCAGTGACACTACAAATTACGAGCAGTACTTC.

The genes are TRBV29-1 and TRBJ2-7, with 9 bases lining up with TRBD1. CDR3 length equals 13 residues. Germline trimming cut 4 bases from V and 6 bases from J; bases unmatched to any gene: 7. Germline values: CDR1 SQVTM, CDR2 ANQGSEA. CDR3 sequence (DNA): TGCAGCGTTGTTCGGGACAGGGTATTCGAGCAGTACTTC. Residues: CSVVRDRVFEQYF.

This clonotype was seen a few times. The chain carries TRBV20-1 and TRBJ1-2, with D maybe TRBD1 (5 bases). The CDR3 consists of 14 residues. V was pared by 7 bases and J by 3 bases, with 18 bases between. CDR1 and CDR2 (germline): DFQATT, SNEGSKA (reference sequence). The CDR3 DNA follows: TGCAGTGTGATTTTTCCAGGGTCTTACTATGGCTACACCTTC. It codes for CSVIFPGSYYGYTF.

The genes are TRBV9 and TRBJ2-1, with 8 bases identical to TRBD2. After removal of 4 bases from V and 7 bases from J, the junction contained 7 bases not matched to a gene. Germline V gives CDR1 SGDLS, CDR2 YYNGEE. The CDR3 has 14 amino acids. The DNA for the CDR3 is TGTGCCAGCAGCTTTCAGACTAGCGATAATGAGCAGTTCTTC. This gives the protein CASSFQTSDNEQFF.

This chain links TRBV5-5 with TRBJ2-4; D may be TRBD2 (7 bases). Germline CDR1 is SGHKS and CDR2 is YYEKEE (reference sequence). Trimming removed 4 bases at V and 7 bases at J, with 15 bases between. CDR3 length: 14 residues. The CDR3 spells CASSVAGALNIQYF. DNA of the CDR3: TGTGCCAGCAGCGTCGCGGGGGCGCTGAACATTCAGTACTTC.

This clonotype has more than one count but fewer than ten. The chain combines TRBV20-1 with TRBJ2-3, with TRBD2 matching over 11 bases. The CDR3 totals 15 residues. With V trimmed by 3 bases and J by 5 bases, 7 bases remained unmatched. Looked up from germline, CDR1 is DFQATT and CDR2 is SNEGSKA (reference sequence). CDR3 nucleotide sequence: TGCAGTGCTAGGCTTGGGACTAGCGGCCGAGATACGCAGTATTTT. Residues: CSARLGTSGRDTQYF.

This clonotype turned up a few times. V and J are TRBV6-6 and TRBJ1-1; D not resolved. The CDR3 has 13 residues. CDR1 MNHNY and CDR2 SVGAGI come from the germline V gene (reference sequence). V was shortened by 2 bases and J by 1 base, with 5 bases between the two germline ends. CDR3 loop: CASSYVPNTEAFF. CDR3 sequence (DNA): TGTGCCAGCAGTTACGTACCGAACACTGAAGCTTTCTTT.

The chain employs TRBV2 and TRBJ2-2; D is perhaps TRBD1 (6 bases). Trimming removed 3 bases from V and 7 bases from J, with 18 bases in between. CDR1 is SNHLY, CDR2 FYNNEI, per germline. The CDR3 is 16 residues long. CDR3 protein: CASSDSSYRANGELFF. DNA for the CDR3: TGTGCCAGCAGTGATTCCTCCTACAGGGCTAACGGGGAGCTGTTTTTT.

The count of this clonotype is one. The chain couples TRBV2 to TRBJ1-2; weak D call: TRBD1 (6 bases). The CDR3 totals 13 residues. The V gene lost 8 bases and the J gene lost 5 bases, with 15 bases spanning the gap. In germline, CDR1 is SNHLY, CDR2 FYNNEI. The CDR3 loop reads CASLPQGPYGYTF. CDR3 DNA: TGTGCCAGCTTACCTCAGGGGCCTTATGGCTACACCTTC.

This clonotype was recorded a few times. This chain connects TRBV7-2 to TRBJ2-7; D unresolved. This CDR3 is built from 12 residues. Trimming pared 5 bases from V and 7 bases from J, leaving 12 bases between. Germline CDR1 and CDR2: SGHTA and FQGNSA. DNA of the CDR3: TGTGCCAGCAGCCCTACCACCCTTGAGCAGTACTTC. This translates into CASSPTTLEQYF.

This clonotype was seen repeatedly, ten times or more. CDR3 protein: CASSFTGTDTQYF. The DNA of the CDR3 is TGTGCCAGCAGCTTTACTGGCACAGATACGCAGTATTTT. The chain has TRBV7-2 and TRBJ2-3; no clear D gene. The CDR3 spans 13 residues. From germline, CDR1 is SGHTA and CDR2 FQGNSA. With 3 bases removed from V and 1 base from J, the gap between germline ends came to 5 bases.

Here the CDR3 DNA reads TGCGCCAGCAGTCTCTGGGGGGACCGTTCAGAGACCCAGTACTTC. The encoded protein is CASSLWGDRSETQYF. This chain joins TRBV5-1 and TRBJ2-5; D may be TRBD2 (6 bases). Germline V gene lookup returns CDR1 SGHRS and CDR2 YFSETQ. This CDR3 comprises 15 residues. V lost 5 bases and J lost 4, with 18 bases in between.

The J gene is TRBJ1-4, the V gene TRBV5-6; tentative D call: TRBD1 (5 bases). CDR1 SGHDT and CDR2 YYEEEE come from the germline V gene. The V gene lost 4 bases and the J gene lost 8 bases, with 18 bases spanning the gap. The CDR3 totals 15 residues. CDR3: CASSPQGSLLEKLFF. The CDR3 nucleotides are TGTGCCAGCAGCCCCCAGGGATCCCTCCTCGAAAAACTGTTTTTT.

CDR3 residues: CASSSRRDHNSPLHF. The DNA for the CDR3 is TGTGCCAGCAGCTCCCGCCGGGACCATAATTCACCCCTCCACTTT. The chain employs TRBV7-2 and TRBJ1-6; a possible D gene is TRBD1 (5 bases). Per germline, CDR1 SGHTA and CDR2 FQGNSA. V was trimmed by 4 bases and J by 5 bases, leaving 12 bases between them. This CDR3 contains 15 residues.

J is TRBJ2-7 and V is TRBV25-1; D is possibly TRBD1 or TRBD2 (5 bases each). Germline V lookup: CDR1 MGHDK, CDR2 SYGVNS. V was shortened by 6 bases and J by 7 bases, with 22 bases between the two germline ends. This CDR3 has 15 residues. The CDR3 is CASSDGTLGDNEQYF. The CDR3 DNA reads TGTGCCAGCAGCGACGGGACCCTAGGAGACAATGAGCAGTACTTC.

The chain combines TRBV20-1 with TRBJ2-7; no clear D. Germline V gives CDR1 DFQATT, CDR2 SNEGSKA (reference sequence). The V end was cut by 1 base, the J end by 2 bases, with 15 bases between. The CDR3 contains 15 residues. CDR3 amino acids: CSARGSPTPTYEQYF. DNA for the CDR3: TGCAGTGCTAGAGGTTCGCCGACCCCTACCTACGAGCAGTACTTC.

The chain recombines TRBV29-1 with TRBJ2-1; TRBD1 agrees at 8 bases. The V gene end was trimmed by 4 bases and the J gene end by 9 bases; junction bases not matched to a gene: 8. The CDR3 covers 13 residues. Germline V gene data show CDR1 as SQVTM and CDR2 as ANQGSEA. In DNA form, the CDR3 reads TGCAGCGTTGTGTACAGGGGGGTAGGTGAGCAGTTCTTC. Protein: CSVVYRGVGEQFF.

The rearrangement joins TRBV20-1 to TRBJ1-1; possibly TRBD1 for D (5 bases). Deletions cut 6 bases from V and 8 bases from J, with 22 bases between. Per the germline V gene, CDR1 is DFQATT and CDR2 is SNEGSKA (reference sequence). The CDR3 spans 14 residues. CDR3 in amino acids: CSARSGLSMGEAFF. CDR3 bases: TGCAGTGCCCGATCGGGACTCTCCATGGGGGAAGCTTTCTTT.